The 18 T cell receptor beta chains presented below share a single source sample, sequenced in a study of blood T cell repertoires in COVID-19. Clones were sequenced by immunoSEQ multiplex PCR, and TCRdb holds only the in-frame ones, with some missing. The table lists 65,000 to 100,000 clones, 88% of them singletons. The source material was peripheral blood. The receptors derive from a woman of 80 years or more with acute or convalescent COVID-19.

This chain connects TRBV9 to TRBJ2-2; D uncertain. Per the germline V gene, CDR1 is SGDLS and CDR2 is YYNGEE. The CDR3 loop spans 17 amino acids. With 4 bases removed from V and 0 bases from J, the gap between germline ends came to 16 bases. The CDR3 here is CASSPRGGYSNTGELFF. In DNA, the CDR3 is TGTGCCAGCAGCCCCCGAGGTGGGTACTCGAACACCGGGGAGCTGTTTTTT.

The chain has TRBV7-2 and TRBJ1-2; D gene uncertain. V gave up 3 bases and J gave up 6 bases, with 11 bases separating them. CDR1 and CDR2 from the germline V gene are SGHTA and FQGNSA. CDR3 length equals 13 residues. The CDR3 coding sequence is TGTGCCAGCAGCTTCGGGTTCGCTGATGGCTACACCTTC. Translation gives CASSFGFADGYTF.

This chain uses TRBV5-1 with TRBJ2-3, with D possibly being TRBD2 (6 bases). V was trimmed by 1 base and J by 6 bases, leaving 12 bases between them. Germline CDR1 SGHRS, CDR2 YFSETQ. The CDR3 sequence is 14 residues long. The CDR3 DNA follows: TGCGCCAGCAGCTTGCGACTAGGCGAGGATACGCAGTATTTT. Translating it yields CASSLRLGEDTQYF.

V gene TRBV19 combines with J gene TRBJ2-7; 7 nucleotides align to TRBD1. The germline V gene has CDR1 LNHDA and CDR2 SQIVND (reference sequence). V trimming: 7 bases; J trimming: 7 bases; junction bases outside the gene matches: 13. The CDR3 runs to 14 residues. The CDR3 region has the DNA TGTGCCAGTACCCCACCGGGACAGTGGTCGGAGCAGTACTTC. Encoded protein: CASTPPGQWSEQYF.

This chain links TRBV9 with TRBJ2-5; TRBD2 aligns across 8 bases. The V gene end was trimmed by 3 bases and the J gene end by 1 base; junction bases not matched to a gene: 8. Germline-derived CDR1 and CDR2 are SGDLS and YYNGEE. This CDR3 is built from 16 residues. CDR3 DNA sequence: TGTGCCAGCAGCGCCGCGATCACTAGCGGCCAAGAGACCCAGTACTTC. As protein: CASSAAITSGQETQYF.

V is TRBV5-4 and J is TRBJ2-5; D might be TRBD1 (6 bases). Germline V CDR1 and CDR2: SGHNT, YYREEE (reference sequence). CDR3 length equals 16 residues. V was clipped by 0 bases and J by 0 bases, with 12 bases between them. CDR3 sequence reads: CASSLVRTGNQETQYF. In DNA, the CDR3 is TGTGCCAGCAGCTTGGTTCGTACAGGGAACCAAGAGACCCAGTACTTC.

The chain is built from TRBV6-4 and TRBJ2-3; the D is unclear. From germline, CDR1 is MRHNA and CDR2 SNTAGT. The V end was cut by 0 bases, the J end by 3 bases, with 10 bases between. The CDR3 covers 15 residues. CDR3 DNA sequence: TGTGCCAGCAGTGACTCCGGCAGGTCTACAGATACGCAGTATTTT. Its protein product is CASSDSGRSTDTQYF.

The V gene is TRBV5-1, the J gene TRBJ1-4; D is unclear. CDR3 length: 14 amino acids. Trimming pared 0 bases from V and 7 bases from J, leaving 10 bases between. Germline lookup yields CDR1 SGHRS and CDR2 YFSETQ. The CDR3 sequence: CASSLVPGAEKLFF. CDR3 in DNA: TGCGCCAGCAGCTTGGTCCCGGGAGCTGAAAAACTGTTTTTT.

The rearrangement links TRBV30 to TRBJ2-2; D uncertain. The V gene's germline CDR1 is GTSNPN and CDR2 SVGIG (reference sequence). Trimming left V 5 bases short and J 2 bases short, with 15 bases between. CDR3 length: 15 amino acids. In nucleotides, the CDR3 is TGTGCCTGGGCCCCGACGAGGTCAAACACCGGGGAGCTGTTTTTT. Residues: CAWAPTRSNTGELFF.

V is TRBV11-1 and J is TRBJ1-1, with D perhaps TRBD1 (5 bases). V was trimmed by 3 bases and J by 4 bases, leaving 12 bases between them. The germline CDR1 and CDR2 sequences are SGHAT and FQDESV (reference sequence). The CDR3 contains 14 residues. The CDR3 DNA reads TGTGCCAGCAGCTTTGACGTGGGGCCCACTGAAGCTTTCTTT. This gives the protein CASSFDVGPTEAFF. Together with reference TRBV11-1 and TRBJ1-1, the CDR3 gives the full variable domain: EAEVAQSPRYKITEKSQAVAFWCDPISGHATLYWYRQILGQGPELLVQFQDESVVDDSQLPKDRFSAERLKGVDSTLKIQPAELGDSAMYLCASSFDVGPTEAFFGQGTRLTVV.

The chain employs TRBV7-8 and TRBJ2-7, with 9 bases fitting TRBD1. The CDR3 consists of 18 residues. Per germline, CDR1 SGHVS and CDR2 FQNEAQ. Trimming took 1 base from V and 2 from J; bases not matched to a gene: 12. The chain's CDR3 is CASSLVGTGFSGPYEQYF. In DNA, the CDR3 is TGTGCCAGCAGCTTAGTTGGGACAGGGTTTAGCGGGCCCTACGAGCAGTACTTC.

This chain connects TRBV6-6 to TRBJ2-7, with 10 bases identical to TRBD2. Trimming took 5 bases from V and 3 from J; bases not matched to a gene: 4. This CDR3 region has 14 residues. CDR1 and CDR2 (germline): MNHNY, SVGAGI (reference sequence). Here the CDR3 DNA reads TGTGCCAGCAGTCGGACTAGCGGTTTCTACGAGCAGTACTTC. Encoded protein: CASSRTSGFYEQYF.

This clone is a singleton in its sample. The rearrangement links TRBV5-1 to TRBJ1-1; 7 nucleotides line up with TRBD1. The CDR3 runs to 15 residues. CDR1 SGHRS and CDR2 YFSETQ come from the germline V gene. Trimming removed 1 base from V and 7 bases from J; junction bases left unmatched: 10. The CDR3 sequence is CASSLIAGQSYEAFF. The DNA of the CDR3 is TGCGCCAGCAGCTTGATAGCGGGACAGAGTTATGAAGCTTTCTTT.

V and J are TRBV12-3 or TRBV12-4 and TRBJ2-6, with D uncertain. V gave up 8 bases and J gave up 2 bases, with 4 bases separating them. This CDR3 is 12 amino acids long. The CDR3 is CASEPGANVLTF. In DNA form, the CDR3 reads TGTGCCAGCGAGCCTGGGGCCAACGTCCTGACTTTC.

Only a few counts were recorded for this clone. J is TRBJ2-7 and V is TRBV14; 7 positions agree with TRBD1. This CDR3 contains 15 residues. J lost 0 bases, V lost 3 bases, and 5 bases had no gene match. Germline V gives CDR1 SGHDN, CDR2 FVKESK. Here the CDR3 DNA reads TGTGCCAGCAGCCAGTCCGGGACAGCCTCCTACGAGCAGTACTTC. This sequence encodes CASSQSGTASYEQYF. Full variable domain (rest looked up from reference TRBV14 and TRBJ2-7): EAGVTQFPSHSVIEKGQTVTLRCDPISGHDNLYWYRRVMGKEIKFLLHFVKESKQDESGMPNNRFLAERTGGTYSTLKVQPAELEDSGVYFCASSQSGTASYEQYFGPGTRLTVT.

The chain recombines TRBV5-1 with TRBJ1-4, with unresolved D. This CDR3 region has 13 residues. Germline V gene lookup returns CDR1 SGHRS and CDR2 YFSETQ. V gave up 4 bases and J gave up 0 bases, with 4 bases separating them. The chain's CDR3 is CASSLATNEKLFF. CDR3 nucleotide sequence: TGCGCCAGCAGCCTAGCAACTAATGAAAAACTGTTTTTT. Looking up the rest from reference TRBV5-1 and TRBJ1-4 gives the full variable domain: KAGVTQTPRYLIKTRGQQVTLSCSPISGHRSVSWYQQTPGQGLQFLFEYFSETQRNKGNFPGRFSGRQFSNSRSEMNVSTLELGDSALYLCASSLATNEKLFFGSGTQLSVL.

The V gene is TRBV24-1, the J gene TRBJ2-1; the D is unclear. The germline gives CDR1 KGHDR, CDR2 SFDVKD. The length of the CDR3 is 13 residues. Trimming took off 4 bases at V and 8 bases at J, with 11 bases between the two ends. DNA for the CDR3: TGTGCCACCAGTGAACCTGGGCGTCATGAGCAGTTCTTC. Its protein is CATSEPGRHEQFF.

CDR3 nucleotides: TGTGCCAGCAGTGTGGCCAGGGGGCTTTACACTGAAGCTTTCTTT. The encoded protein is CASSVARGLYTEAFF. V and J are TRBV2 and TRBJ1-1, with TRBD1 matching over 8 bases. CDR3 length equals 15 residues. With 4 bases clipped from V and 3 bases from J, the junction kept 7 bases outside the gene matches. Germline CDR1 and CDR2: SNHLY and FYNNEI.